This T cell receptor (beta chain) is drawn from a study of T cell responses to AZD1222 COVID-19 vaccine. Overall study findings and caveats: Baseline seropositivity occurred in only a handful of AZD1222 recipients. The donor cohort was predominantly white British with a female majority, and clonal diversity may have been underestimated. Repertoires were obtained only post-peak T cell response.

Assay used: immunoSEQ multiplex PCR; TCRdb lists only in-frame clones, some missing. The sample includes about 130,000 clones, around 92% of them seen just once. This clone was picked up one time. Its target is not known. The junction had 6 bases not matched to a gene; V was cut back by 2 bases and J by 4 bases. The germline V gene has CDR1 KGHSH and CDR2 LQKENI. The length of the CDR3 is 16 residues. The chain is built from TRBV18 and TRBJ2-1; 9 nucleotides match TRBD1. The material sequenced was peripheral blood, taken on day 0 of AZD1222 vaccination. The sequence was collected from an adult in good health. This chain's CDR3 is CASSPVDRGGYNEQFF. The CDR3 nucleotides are TGTGCCAGCTCACCAGTCGACAGGGGGGGTTACAATGAGCAGTTCTTC.